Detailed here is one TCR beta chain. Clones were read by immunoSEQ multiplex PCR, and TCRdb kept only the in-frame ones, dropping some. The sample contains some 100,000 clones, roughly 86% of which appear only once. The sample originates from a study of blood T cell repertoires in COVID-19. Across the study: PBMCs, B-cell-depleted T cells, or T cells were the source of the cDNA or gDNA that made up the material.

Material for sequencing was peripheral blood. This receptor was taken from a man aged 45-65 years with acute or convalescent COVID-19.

CDR3 nucleotides: TGTGCTAGTGGTTTTGGACAGACCTACGAGCAGTACTTC. Translating it yields CASGFGQTYEQYF. The V call is TRBV12-5, the J call TRBJ2-7, with D tentatively TRBD1 (6 bases). Germline CDR1 LGHNT, CDR2 FRNRAP. The CDR3 totals 13 residues. Trimming took 3 bases from V and 2 from J, leaving 8 bases between them.